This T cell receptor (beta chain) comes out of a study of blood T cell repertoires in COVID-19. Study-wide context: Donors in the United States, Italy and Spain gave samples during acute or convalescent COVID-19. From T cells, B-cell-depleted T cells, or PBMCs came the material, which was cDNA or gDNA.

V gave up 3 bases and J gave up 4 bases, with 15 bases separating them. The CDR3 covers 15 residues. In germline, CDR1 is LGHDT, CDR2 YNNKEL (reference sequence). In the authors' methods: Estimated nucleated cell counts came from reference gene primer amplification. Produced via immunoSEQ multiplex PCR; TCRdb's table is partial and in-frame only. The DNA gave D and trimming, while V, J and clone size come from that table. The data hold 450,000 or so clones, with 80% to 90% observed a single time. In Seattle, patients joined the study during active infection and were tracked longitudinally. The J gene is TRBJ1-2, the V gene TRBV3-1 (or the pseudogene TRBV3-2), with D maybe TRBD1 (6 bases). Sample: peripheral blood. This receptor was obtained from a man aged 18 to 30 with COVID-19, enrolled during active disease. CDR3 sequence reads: CASSHHTGSGYGYTF. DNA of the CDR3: TGTGCCAGCAGCCATCACACAGGGTCGGGCTATGGCTACACCTTC.